The T cell receptor beta chain under discussion was sequenced for a study of blood T cell repertoires in COVID-19. Looking at the study overall: Some COVID-19 samples were acute and others convalescent; all came from the United States, Italy and Spain. The analysed material was cDNA or gDNA that came from T cells, B-cell-depleted T cells, or PBMCs.

The ends lost 0 bases at V and 4 bases at J; junction bases unmatched: 3. The V gene's germline CDR1 is SGHRS and CDR2 YFSETQ. The CDR3 runs 15 residues. In the study's own analysis: Estimation of nucleated cell counts relied on the amplification of reference gene primers. Profiling relied on immunoSEQ multiplex PCR, and the TCRdb table lists in-frame clones only, not all of them. The V and J calls and clone size come from that table; D and trimming were worked out from the DNA. The table lists around 11,000 clones, roughly 85% of them singletons. The chain is built from TRBV5-1 and TRBJ2-1, with 8 bases lining up with TRBD1. The material sequenced was peripheral blood. The source of this sequence is a man aged 25-45 years with active or convalescent COVID-19. The CDR3 DNA follows: TGCGCCAGCAGCTTGGGTGGGACAGGTTACAATGAGCAGTTCTTC. This translates into CASSLGGTGYNEQFF.